Following are 7 T cell receptor beta chains from one sample sequenced in a study of blood T cell repertoires in COVID-19. Produced via immunoSEQ multiplex PCR; TCRdb's table is partial and in-frame only. The sample lists 210,000 or so clones, about 90% occurring once. Sequencing input: PBMCs or T cells enriched from blood (not recorded which). The receptor source for this set is a woman between 50 and 59 years old in a cohort exposed to, infected with or recovered from COVID-19 (not recorded which).

This clone is a singleton in its sample. The CDR3 sequence: CASSPDRGRLNTEAFF. The CDR3 DNA follows: TGTGCCAGCAGCCCGGACAGGGGGCGGCTGAACACTGAAGCTTTCTTT. This sequence joins TRBV7-2 and TRBJ1-1; 11 positions match TRBD1. The germline CDR1 and CDR2 sequences are SGHTA and FQGNSA. The CDR3 length is 16 residues. V dropped 5 bases and J dropped 0; count of bases not matched to a gene: 5. Full variable domain (remainder filled in from reference TRBV7-2 and TRBJ1-1): GAGVSQSPSNKVTEKGKDVELRCDPISGHTALYWYRQSLGQGLEFLIYFQGNSAPDKSGLPSDRFSAERTGGSVSTLTIQRTQQEDSAVYLCASSPDRGRLNTEAFFGQGTRLTVV.

The V gene is TRBV20-1, the J gene TRBJ1-1; no clear D gene. V was pared by 3 bases and J by 5 bases, with 7 bases between. The CDR3 is 11 residues long. CDR1 is DFQATT and CDR2 is SNEGSKA in the germline V gene (reference sequence). The CDR3 spells CSARSRTEAFF. The CDR3 DNA reads TGCAGTGCTAGGTCCAGGACTGAAGCTTTCTTT.

This clone occurred a few times. The chain has TRBV7-6 and TRBJ1-1; 9 nucleotides match TRBD1. This CDR3 has 17 amino acids. Germline assignment: CDR1 SGHVS and CDR2 FNYEAQ. Germline trimming cut 3 bases from V and 1 base from J; bases unmatched to any gene: 9. In DNA form, the CDR3 reads TGTGCCAGCAGCTTGGCTACAGGGGGCTCGCAGAACACTGAAGCTTTCTTT. Amino acid sequence: CASSLATGGSQNTEAFF.

The chain employs TRBV19 and TRBJ1-6, with 7 bases aligning to TRBD1. The CDR3 is 18 residues long. Germline V gene data show CDR1 as LNHDA and CDR2 as SQIVND (reference sequence). V shed 3 bases and J 1 base; nucleotides not matched to a gene: 9. The CDR3: CASSMNPRGKSYNSPLHF. The DNA of the CDR3 is TGTGCCAGTAGTATGAATCCCAGGGGGAAGTCCTATAATTCACCCCTCCACTTT.

This chain links TRBV6-1 with TRBJ2-7; D possibly corresponds to TRBD1 (6 bases). The length of the CDR3 is 16 residues. Trimming took off 4 bases at V and 0 bases at J, with 16 bases between the two ends. Germline assignment: CDR1 MNHNS and CDR2 SASEGT. In nucleotides, the CDR3 is TGTGCCAGCAGTGTCGGCGACAGGTGGAGCTCCTACGAGCAGTACTTC. It codes for CASSVGDRWSSYEQYF.

This clone was seen a few times. The chain carries TRBV7-9 and TRBJ1-2; D not certain. V gave up 1 base and J gave up 8 bases, with 14 bases separating them. In germline, CDR1 is SEHNR, CDR2 FQNEAQ (reference sequence). The length of the CDR3 is 14 residues. This CDR3 is CASSLVRDWEGYTF. The CDR3 DNA sequence: TGTGCCAGCAGCTTAGTGCGGGATTGGGAAGGCTACACCTTC.

This clone was counted between two and nine times. The genes are TRBV7-3 and TRBJ2-3; 7 nucleotides line up with TRBD2. CDR1 is SGHTA and CDR2 is FQGTGA in the germline V gene. The CDR3 sequence is 15 residues long. The junction had 6 bases not matched to a gene; V was cut back by 6 bases and J by 0 bases. CDR3: CASSRDYTSTDTQYF. The CDR3 DNA is TGTGCCAGCAGTCGGGACTATACTAGCACAGATACGCAGTATTTT.